This T cell receptor (beta chain) was observed in a study of blood T cell repertoires in COVID-19 (dated by TCRdb to between 2020 and 2021). Some background on the complete study: Collaborator samples came from the United States, Italy and Spain and covered acute and convalescent phases of COVID-19. The prospective study material was composed of cDNA or gDNA derived from T cells, B-cell-depleted T cells, or PBMCs. Deeply sampled blood TCRbeta repertoires from subjects exposed to, actively infected with, or recovered from COVID-19 were included in the dataset. A freely available public database, intended as a resource for researchers studying the immune response to SARS-CoV-2, is where the repertoires were released. Samples came from the ongoing ImmuneRACE study (first 160 participants) plus 1,254 subjects from 6 global collaborators. Sample metadata almost always included a de-identified subject ID, COVID-19 status, age in years and sex. Where available, HLA class I and class II types were taken from metadata supplied by the sample provider and were not determined by assay-based typing. The paper as a whole reports these results and caveats: Clinical and demographic metadata were provided uncurated, with the amount varying by source and participant.

One collaborating source in Seattle enrolled patients during active infection and followed them longitudinally through the course of disease. The collaborating institutions used their own protocols to collect whole blood in K2EDTA tubes. For TCRbeta analysis, collaborator samples were shipped as frozen whole blood, as isolated PBMCs, or as DNA extracted from either sample type. About this clone: Its antigen specificity is not known. No base quality information exists; no much larger clone differs at one position.

Trimming costs V 7 bases and J 5 bases, and their ends lie 14 bases apart. The germline V gene encodes CDR1 LGHDT and CDR2 YNNKEL (reference sequence). The CDR3 goes from the cysteine to the phenylalanine over 13 residues. The retained sequence is limited to the CDR3, 39 bases, with the frame set at the first base. The immunoSEQ Assay, a bias-controlled multiplex PCR, was used to amplify TCRbeta CDR3 regions from genomic DNA. In the source study's methods: The number of nucleated cells in each sample was estimated by amplification of reference gene primers within the assay. To quantify the absolute abundance of each unique TCRbeta CDR3 rearrangement, sequence reads were collapsed and filtered. For each sample, productive Simpson clonality was calculated as the square root of Simpson's diversity index across productive rearrangements. What TCRdb holds here is the immuneACCESS table cut down to in-frame rearrangements. Part of the clones is not present; checked against another copy, under half of the missing clones reflect an unresolved V gene, and the others are unexplained. V and J calls and clone size are those listed in that table; D and trimming were worked out from the DNA. The sample records about 150,000 clones, roughly four fifths of which are singletons. Less than 3% of the sample is in the top ten clones.

The specimen was peripheral blood. The chain links TRBV3-1 (or the pseudogene TRBV3-2) with TRBJ2-5; possibly the D gene is TRBD2, per 5 matching bases. The clonotype was recovered from an elderly woman with COVID-19, enrolled during active disease. At the DNA level, the sequence is TGTGCCAGCACTGCCGGGGTGGATGAGACCCAGTACTTC. Translated, this gives CASTAGVDETQYF.